This T cell receptor (beta chain) came from a study of blood T cell repertoires in COVID-19. Across the study: The origin of the acute and convalescent COVID-19 samples was the United States, Italy and Spain.

Source study methods: Estimation of nucleated cell counts relied on the amplification of reference gene primers. Method: immunoSEQ multiplex PCR; TCRdb's copy keeps in-frame clones and lacks some. The V and J calls and clone size are taken from that table; D and trimming were inferred from the DNA. This table holds about 480,000 clones, about 89% found once. CDR1 MNHEY and CDR2 SVGAGI come from the germline V gene. The CDR3 totals 13 residues. V was pared by 6 bases and J by 7 bases, with 12 bases between. J is TRBJ1-4 and V is TRBV6-5, with a weak D call TRBD1 (6 bases). This clonotype originated in a woman between 45 and 60 years old with COVID-19, enrolled during active disease. Sequencing used peripheral blood. In DNA form, the CDR3 reads TGTGCCAGCAGGAACGGGGGGGCTGAAAAACTGTTTTTT. Residues: CASRNGGAEKLFF.